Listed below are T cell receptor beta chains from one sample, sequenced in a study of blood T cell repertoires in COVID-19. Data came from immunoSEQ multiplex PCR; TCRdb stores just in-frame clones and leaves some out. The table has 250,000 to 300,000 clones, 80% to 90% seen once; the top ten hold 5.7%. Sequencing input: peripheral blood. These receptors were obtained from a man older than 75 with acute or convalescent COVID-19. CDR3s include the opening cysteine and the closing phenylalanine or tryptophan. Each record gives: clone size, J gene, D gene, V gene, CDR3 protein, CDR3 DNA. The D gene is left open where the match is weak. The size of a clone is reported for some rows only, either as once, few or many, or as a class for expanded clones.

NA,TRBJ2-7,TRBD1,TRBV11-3,CASSLDGQGLSEQYF,TGTGCCAGCAGCTTAGATGGACAGGGGCTCAGCGAGCAGTACTTC
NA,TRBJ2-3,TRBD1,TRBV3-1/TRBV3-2,CASSLLQGVGGTDTQYF,TGTGCCAGCAGCCTGCTGCAGGGGGTCGGTGGCACAGATACGCAGTATTTT
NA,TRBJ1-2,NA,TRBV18,CASSPDTEYGYTF,TGTGCCAGCTCACCTGACACGGAATATGGCTACACCTTC
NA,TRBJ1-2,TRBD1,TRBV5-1,CASSPGQGNIVYGGYTF,TGCGCCAGCAGCCCTGGACAGGGAAATATTGTATATGGTGGCTACACCTTC
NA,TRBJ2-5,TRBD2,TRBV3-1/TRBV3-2,CASSQGPLAGVETQYF,TGTGCCAGCAGCCAAGGCCCTCTAGCGGGGGTGGAGACCCAGTACTTC
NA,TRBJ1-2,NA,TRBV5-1,CASSSNTYGYTF,TGCGCCAGCAGCTCCAACACCTATGGCTACACCTTC
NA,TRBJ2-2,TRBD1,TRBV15,CATSPGQVPGELFF,TGTGCCACCAGCCCAGGACAGGTTCCCGGGGAGCTGTTTTTT
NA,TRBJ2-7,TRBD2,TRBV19,CASRLSGSPSYEQYF,TGTGCCAGTAGACTAAGCGGGAGCCCTTCCTACGAGCAGTACTTC
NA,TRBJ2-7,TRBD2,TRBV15,CATSTPHPPTSGGQYF,TGTGCCACCAGCACCCCTCACCCTCCTACTAGCGGAGGGCAGTACTTC
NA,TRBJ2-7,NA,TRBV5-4,CASSLEGSGREQYF,TGTGCCAGCAGCTTGGAGGGGTCAGGACGCGAGCAGTACTTC
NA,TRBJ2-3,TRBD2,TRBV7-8,CASSSGTIADTQYF,TGTGCCAGCAGCTCAGGGACTATAGCAGATACGCAGTATTTT
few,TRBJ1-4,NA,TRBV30,CAWSSRQSSPNEKLFF,TGTGCCTGGAGTTCTAGACAGTCGAGCCCTAATGAAAAACTGTTTTTT
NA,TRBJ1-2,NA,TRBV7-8,CASSLESGNYGYTF,TGTGCCAGCAGCTTAGAGTCGGGGAACTATGGCTACACCTTC
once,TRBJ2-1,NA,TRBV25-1,CASSVWGPKFF,TGTGCCAGCAGTGTGTGGGGCCCCAAGTTCTTC
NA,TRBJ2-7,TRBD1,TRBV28,CATGQGEYEQYF,TGTGCCACCGGACAGGGGGAATACGAGCAGTACTTC
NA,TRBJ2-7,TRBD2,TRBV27,CASSLSLLAGGREQYF,TGTGCCAGCAGTTTATCCCTACTAGCGGGGGGGCGCGAGCAGTACTTC
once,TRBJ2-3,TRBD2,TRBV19,CASSSTSGILTDTQYF,TGTGCCAGTAGTTCAACTAGCGGAATTCTCACAGATACGCAGTATTTT
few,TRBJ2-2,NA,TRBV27,CASSLNRGGTGELFF,TGTGCCAGCAGTTTAAACAGGGGAGGCACCGGGGAGCTGTTTTTT
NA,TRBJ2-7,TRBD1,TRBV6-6,CASRTGQGYEQYF,TGTGCCAGCAGAACGGGACAGGGGTACGAGCAGTACTTC
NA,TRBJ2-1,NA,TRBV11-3,CASSLVGQAGYNEQFF,TGTGCCAGCAGCTTAGTTGGCCAGGCTGGCTACAATGAGCAGTTCTTC
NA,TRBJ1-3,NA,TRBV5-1,CASRSSGGRDTIYF,TGCGCCAGCAGATCCAGTGGGGGCCGGGACACCATATATTTT
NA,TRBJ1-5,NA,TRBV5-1,CASSLSGGDGNQPQHF,TGCGCCAGCAGCTTGTCGGGAGGGGATGGGAATCAGCCCCAGCATTTT
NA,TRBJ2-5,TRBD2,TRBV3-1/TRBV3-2,CASRISGGPTTQYF,TGTGCCAGCAGAATTAGCGGGGGGCCTACGACCCAGTACTTC
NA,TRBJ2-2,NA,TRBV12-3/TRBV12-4,CASSPTSAGELFF,TGTGCCAGCAGTCCTACCTCGGCCGGGGAGCTGTTTTTT
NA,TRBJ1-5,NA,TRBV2,CASSLFGQSNSNQPQHF,TGTGCCAGCAGTTTGTTTGGACAGAGCAATAGCAATCAGCCCCAGCATTTT
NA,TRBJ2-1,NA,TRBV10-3,CAISEHQDNEQFF,TGTGCCATCAGTGAGCACCAGGACAATGAGCAGTTCTTC
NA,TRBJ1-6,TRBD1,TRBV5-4,CASSSGGLSSPLHF,TGTGCCAGCAGCTCAGGGGGCTTGAGTTCACCCCTCCACTTT
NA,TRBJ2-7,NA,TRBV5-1,CASSSNGQLGQYF,TGCGCCAGCAGCTCAAACGGACAGTTAGGACAGTACTTC
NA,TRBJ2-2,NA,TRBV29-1,CSVSVRVQGELFF,TGCAGCGTGTCGGTCAGGGTTCAGGGGGAGCTGTTTTTT
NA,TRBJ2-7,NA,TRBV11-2,CASSQGIAIYEQYF,TGTGCCAGCAGCCAGGGGATTGCCATTTACGAGCAGTACTTC
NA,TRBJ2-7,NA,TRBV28,CASSLRYEQYF,TGTGCCAGCAGTTTGAGGTACGAGCAGTACTTC
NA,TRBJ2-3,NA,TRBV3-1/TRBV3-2,CASSQVSGIDTQYF,TGTGCCAGCAGCCAAGTATCGGGAATAGATACGCAGTATTTT
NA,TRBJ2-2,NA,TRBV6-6,CASSYDRVSNTGELFF,TGTGCCAGCAGTTACGACCGGGTCTCGAACACCGGGGAGCTGTTTTTT
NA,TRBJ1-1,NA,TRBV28,CASSLDSAPTRYTEAFF,TGTGCCAGCAGTTTAGATTCGGCCCCTACTAGATACACTGAAGCTTTCTTT
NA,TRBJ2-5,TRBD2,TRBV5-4,CASSSATSGRQETQYF,TGTGCCAGCAGCTCCGCGACTAGCGGCAGACAAGAGACCCAGTACTTC
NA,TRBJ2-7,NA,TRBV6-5,CATQGLHEQYF,TGTGCCACCCAGGGGTTGCACGAGCAGTACTTC
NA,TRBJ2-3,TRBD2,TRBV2,CASRLAGTPGTDTQYF,TGTGCCAGCAGGCTAGCGGGAACCCCCGGCACAGATACGCAGTATTTT
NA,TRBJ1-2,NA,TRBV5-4,CASSLGLSYGYTF,TGTGCCAGCAGCTTGGGCCTGAGCTATGGCTACACCTTC
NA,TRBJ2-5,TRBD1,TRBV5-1,CASRTGRWETQYF,TGCGCCAGCCGGACAGGGCGATGGGAGACCCAGTACTTC
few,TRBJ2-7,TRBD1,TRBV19,CINPTGGYEQYF,TGTATAAATCCGACAGGGGGCTACGAGCAGTACTTC
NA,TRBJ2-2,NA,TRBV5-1,CASSRDRDYTGELFF,TGCGCCAGCAGCCGTGACCGGGATTACACCGGGGAGCTGTTTTTT
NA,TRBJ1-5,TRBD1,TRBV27,CASSPGTGANQPQHF,TGTGCCAGCAGTCCAGGGACAGGGGCAAATCAGCCCCAGCATTTT
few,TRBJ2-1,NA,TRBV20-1,CSAREAEQFF,TGCAGTGCTAGAGAGGCTGAGCAGTTCTTC
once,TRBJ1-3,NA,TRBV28,CASRLEGNTIYF,TGTGCCAGCAGACTGGAGGGAAACACCATATATTTT
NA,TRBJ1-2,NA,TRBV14,CASSRTGYYGYTF,TGTGCCAGCAGCCGAACAGGGTACTATGGCTACACCTTC
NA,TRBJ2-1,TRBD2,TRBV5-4,CASSLGGTSSYNEQFF,TGTGCCAGCAGCTTGGGGGGGACTAGCTCCTACAATGAGCAGTTCTTC
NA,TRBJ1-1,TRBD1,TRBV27,CASSRLNLGQGTEAFF,TGTGCCAGCAGCCGCCTTAACCTTGGACAGGGCACTGAAGCTTTCTTT
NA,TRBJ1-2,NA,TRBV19,CASSNPEAGNYGYTF,TGTGCCAGTAGTAACCCAGAGGCAGGGAACTATGGCTACACCTTC
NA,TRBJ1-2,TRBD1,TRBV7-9,CASSKELTGVGGYTF,TGTGCCAGCAGCAAAGAACTGACAGGGGTCGGCGGCTACACCTTC